The source of this TCR beta chain is a study of T cell responses to AZD1222 COVID-19 vaccine (dated by TCRdb to the early 2020s). For context, the study as a whole: AZD1222 recipients whose second dose came at about 4 weeks and those whose second dose came at about 12 weeks were combined into one group, since spike-specific TCR depth and breadth did not differ between the two schedules. A total of roughly 240 trial participants underwent TCR sequencing, of whom roughly 210 received two doses of AZD1222 and approximately 25 received two doses of the MenACWY control vaccine. Trial participants were enrolled by age into subgroups of 18-55, 56-69 and 70-plus years, and 148, 28 and 57 TCR-sequenced participants, respectively, were included in these subgroups.

The time point label here, explained by the study, means: baseline before first vaccination. Samples from vaccinated people were obtained from the UK trials COV001 and COV002, which included a single-blind randomized controlled phase 2/3 trial of AZD1222 (ChAdOx1 nCoV-19) in healthy adults. For TCRbeta chain sequencing, PBMC samples from trial participants were taken at day 0 and at day 28 after the second dose. The CDR3 regions of human TCRbeta chains were analyzed by immunosequencing. The authors processed their data as follows. TCRs in the repertoires were matched against a reference library of SARS-CoV-2-specific TCRs that had been generated with the MIRA antigen-specificity platform. Breadth meant the fraction of unique TCRs that were SARS-CoV-2-associated, whereas depth meant the fraction of total T cells that were SARS-CoV-2-associated. Using the MIRA data, every spike-specific TCR was mapped to the spike region that the TCR reacted to and assigned to either a CD4 or a CD8 class. Log10-transformed breadth and depth values were compared by one-way ANOVA with Sidak's multiple comparisons tests. Not all clones reach the TCRdb copy of this immuneACCESS table, which keeps in-frame sequences only. Checked studies attribute under half of the gap to unresolved V genes and leave the rest unexplained. The V and J calls and clone size come from that table; D and trimming were worked out from the DNA. The sample table holds about 85,000 clones, of which roughly nine tenths were seen once. The ten largest clonotypes hold roughly 7.7% of the sample.

General findings and caveats noted by the study authors: CD4 TCRs associated with the vaccine covered the entire spike protein, and the dominant responses were in regions 160-218 and 743-854. Reportedly, almost half of the unique spike-specific TCRs recognized epitopes lying outside the regions that are mutated in the B.1.351 and B.1.1.7 variants. Participants were mostly white British and included more females than males, and it was suggested by the authors that clonal diversity may have been underestimated. In the small 56-69-year group, the increase in depth fell short of significance, most likely because of low power. No day 14 peak-response samples were available, so repertoires were characterized only after the peak T cell response. Spike-specific TCR breadth and depth rose significantly after two AZD1222 doses compared with day 0 and with MenACWY recipients. Conclusions about previously exposed vaccinees are limited because only five or six AZD1222 recipients were SARS-CoV-2 seropositive at baseline.

As to this clone: Its antigen remains undetermined. The input lacks base qualities; no much larger clone sits a single base away.

CDR3 length: 12 amino acids, cysteine to phenylalanine. Of the read, only the CDR3 DNA is kept; its 36 bases are in frame from base 1. The junction carries 9 bases between V and J, which are trimmed by 3 bases and 6 bases respectively. CDR1 DFQATT and CDR2 SNEGSKA were looked up in the germline V gene (reference sequence). Sequenced material: peripheral blood, taken on day 0 of AZD1222 vaccination. The chain is assembled from TRBV20-1 and TRBJ1-3; the D gene is perhaps TRBD1, from 5 matching bases. This TCR was recovered from an adult in good health. The CDR3 protein sequence reads: CSASRGENTIYF. DNA sequence: TGCAGTGCTAGTAGGGGCGAAAACACCATATATTTT.